This T cell receptor beta chain was captured by sequencing in a study of T cell responses to AZD1222 COVID-19 vaccine (dated by TCRdb to the early 2020s). Study-wide context: Because spike-specific TCR depth and breadth did not differ between the two schedules, AZD1222 recipients who got a second dose at roughly 4 weeks were pooled with those who got a second dose at roughly 12 weeks. Enrollment into the trials was organized by age into subgroups of 18-55, 56-69 and 70-plus years, and those subgroups contained about 160, 30 and 59 TCR-sequenced participants, respectively. TCR sequencing was performed for approximately 240 trial participants, of whom some 200 were given two doses of AZD1222 and some 26 were given two doses of MenACWY control vaccine. Findings and caveats that apply to the study as a whole: Epitopes outside the regions mutated in the B.1.351 and B.1.1.7 variants were reportedly recognized by nearly half of the unique spike-specific TCRs. Spike-specific TCR breadth and depth rose significantly after two AZD1222 doses compared with day 0 and with MenACWY recipients. In the small 56-69-year group, the increase in depth fell short of significance, most likely because of low power. Conclusions about previously exposed vaccinees are limited because only a handful of AZD1222 recipients were SARS-CoV-2 seropositive at baseline. Vaccine-associated CD4 TCRs spanned the whole spike protein, with dominant responses in regions 160-218 and 743-854. Participants were mostly white British, with more females than males. The authors suggested clonal diversity may have been underestimated. Because no day 14 peak-response samples were available, repertoires were characterized only after the peak T cell response.

Relative to germline, V is 6 bases shorter and J is 5 bases shorter, with 23 bases between their ends. Spanning cysteine to phenylalanine, the CDR3 consists of 16 amino acids. Only the CDR3 DNA is retained, 48 bases long and in frame from the first base. Per the germline V gene, MDHEN is the CDR1 and SYDVKM is the CDR2. The time point label here, explained by the study, means: baseline before first vaccination. Samples from vaccinated people were obtained from the UK trials COV001 and COV002, which included a single-blind randomized controlled phase 2/3 trial of AZD1222 (ChAdOx1 nCoV-19) in healthy adults. For TCRbeta chain sequencing, PBMC samples were collected from trial participants at day 0 and at day 28 after the second dose. On this clone: Its antigen specificity is not known. Within one base of it there is no much larger clone, and no base qualities were kept.

The CDR3 regions of human TCRbeta chains were subjected to immunosequencing. As for how the authors treated the data: TCRs in the repertoires were compared against a reference library of SARS-CoV-2-specific TCRs that had been generated with the MIRA antigen-specificity platform. Breadth was defined as the fraction of unique TCRs that were SARS-CoV-2-associated, and depth was defined as the fraction of total T cells that were SARS-CoV-2-associated. Using the MIRA data, every spike-specific TCR was mapped to the spike region that the TCR reacted to and assigned to either a CD4 or a CD8 class. Log10-transformed breadth and depth values were compared by one-way ANOVA with Sidak's multiple comparisons tests. The table comes from immuneACCESS by way of TCRdb, which keeps in-frame sequences with V and J called. Part of the clones is missing from these tables; in studies checked, under half for an unresolved V gene and the rest for unknown reasons. That table furnishes V, J and clone size, whereas the DNA furnished D and trimming. The sample includes fewer than 120,000 clones, with under 95% observed a single time. Of the sample, roughly 7.8% falls within the top ten clones.

The chain is made from TRBV28 and TRBJ2-7; the D region possibly corresponds to TRBD2 (6 bases align). This sequence originates from an adult in good health. The sample was peripheral blood, taken on day 0 of AZD1222 vaccination. The CDR3 region has the sequence CASSSMGGKILHEQYF. The nucleotide sequence reads as follows: TGTGCCAGCAGCTCGATGGGGGGTAAGATTCTCCACGAGCAGTACTTC.